This TCR beta chain was identified during a study of cytomegalovirus exposure and HLA in healthy donors. At the level of the study: The roughly 110 validation repertoires were reported in a later analysis to have been generated on the same platform as the 500 to 700 first-cohort repertoires. Study-level results: Both high specificity and high sensitivity reportedly marked the classifier's diagnosis of cytomegalovirus status. For most TCR sequences rarity was the rule, although some public TCRs occurred in many donors.

Assay: immunoSEQ multiplex PCR; the TCRdb copy retains only in-frame clones and omits some. In the table there are 200,000 to 250,000 clones, about 90% of which are singletons. While the first cohort had 700 or so subjects, the donors belonged to the separate validation cohort of about 110 subjects. Note on this clone: The antigen is unknown.

Looked up from germline, CDR1 is LGHNA and CDR2 is YNFKEQ. Trimming cost V 4 bases and J 5 bases, with 14 bases left between them. The CDR3 has 14 residues. This chain connects TRBV4-2 to TRBJ1-1, with D hard to call. The receptor was isolated from a man in his late teens or twenties in good health and CMV-seropositive. Sequenced input: PBMCs. The CDR3 sequence: CASSRPGEGTEAFF. The CDR3 nucleotides read TGTGCCAGCAGCCGCCCGGGCGAAGGGACTGAAGCTTTCTTT.